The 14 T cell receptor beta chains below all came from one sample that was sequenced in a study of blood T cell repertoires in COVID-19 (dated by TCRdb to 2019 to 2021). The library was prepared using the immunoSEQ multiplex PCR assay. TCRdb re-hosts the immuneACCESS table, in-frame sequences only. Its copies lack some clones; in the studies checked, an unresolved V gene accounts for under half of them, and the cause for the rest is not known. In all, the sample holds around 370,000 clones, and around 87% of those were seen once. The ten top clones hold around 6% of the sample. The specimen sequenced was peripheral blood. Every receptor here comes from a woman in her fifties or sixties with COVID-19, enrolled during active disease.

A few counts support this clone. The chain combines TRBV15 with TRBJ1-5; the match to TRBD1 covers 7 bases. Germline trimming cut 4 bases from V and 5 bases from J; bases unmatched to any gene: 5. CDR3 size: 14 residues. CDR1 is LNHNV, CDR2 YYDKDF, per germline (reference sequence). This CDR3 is CATSIGGVDQPQHF. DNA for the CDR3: TGTGCCACCAGCATAGGGGGCGTTGATCAGCCCCAGCATTTT.

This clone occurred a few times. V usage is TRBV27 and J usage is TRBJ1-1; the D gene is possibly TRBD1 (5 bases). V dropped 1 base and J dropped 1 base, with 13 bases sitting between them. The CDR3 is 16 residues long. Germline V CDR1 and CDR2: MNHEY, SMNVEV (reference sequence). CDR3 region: CASSLLRGGRNTEAFF. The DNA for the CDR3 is TGTGCCAGCAGTTTATTACGGGGGGGTAGGAACACTGAAGCTTTCTTT.

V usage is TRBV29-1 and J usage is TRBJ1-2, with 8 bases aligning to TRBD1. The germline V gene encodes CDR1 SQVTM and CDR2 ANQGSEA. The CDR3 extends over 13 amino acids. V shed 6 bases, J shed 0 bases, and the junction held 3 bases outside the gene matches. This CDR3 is CSVGGQANYGYTF. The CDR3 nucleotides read TGCAGCGTGGGGGGACAGGCTAACTATGGCTACACCTTC.

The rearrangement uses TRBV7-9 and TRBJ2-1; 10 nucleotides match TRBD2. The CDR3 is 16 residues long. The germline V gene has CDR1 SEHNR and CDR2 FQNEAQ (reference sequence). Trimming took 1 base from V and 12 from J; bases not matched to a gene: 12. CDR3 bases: TGTGCCAGCAGCTTAGGTCCACTAGCGGGAAGAACGGGGCAGTTCTTC. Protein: CASSLGPLAGRTGQFF. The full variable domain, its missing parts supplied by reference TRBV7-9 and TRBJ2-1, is DTGVSQNPRHKITKRGQNVTFRCDPISEHNRLYWYRQTLGQGPEFLTYFQNEAQLEKSRLLSDRFSAERPKGSFSTLEIQRTEQGDSAMYLCASSLGPLAGRTGQFFGPGTRLTVL.

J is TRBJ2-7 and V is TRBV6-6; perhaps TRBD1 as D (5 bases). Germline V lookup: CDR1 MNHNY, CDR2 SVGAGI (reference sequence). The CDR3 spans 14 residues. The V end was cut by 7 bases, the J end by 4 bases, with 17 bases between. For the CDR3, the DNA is TGTGCCAGCACCGAGACAGACACGGGTTACGAGCAGTACTTC. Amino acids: CASTETDTGYEQYF.

Here the CDR3 DNA reads TGTGCCAGTAGTATGGGCAGGGCCTACGAGCAGTACTTC. Translated: CASSMGRAYEQYF. The rearrangement uses TRBV19 and TRBJ2-7; D perhaps matches TRBD1 (5 bases). The germline CDR1 and CDR2 sequences are LNHDA and SQIVND (reference sequence). The CDR3 loop spans 13 amino acids. V lost 3 bases to trimming and J lost 2 bases, with 8 bases between them.

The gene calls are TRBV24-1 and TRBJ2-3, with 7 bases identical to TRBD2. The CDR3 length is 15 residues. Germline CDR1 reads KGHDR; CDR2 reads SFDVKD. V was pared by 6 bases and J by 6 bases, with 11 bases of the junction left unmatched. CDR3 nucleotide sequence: TGTGCCACCAGTCACCCTGCGGGAGTGGGGGATACGCAGTATTTT. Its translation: CATSHPAGVGDTQYF.

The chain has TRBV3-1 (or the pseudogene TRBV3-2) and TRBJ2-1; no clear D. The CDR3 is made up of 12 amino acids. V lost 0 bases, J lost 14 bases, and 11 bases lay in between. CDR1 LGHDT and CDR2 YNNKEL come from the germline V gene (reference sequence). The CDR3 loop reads CASSQEAKVKFF. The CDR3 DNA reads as TGTGCCAGCAGCCAAGAAGCTAAAGTTAAGTTCTTC.

The CDR3 reads CAWSVHGYGYTF. DNA of the CDR3: TGTGCCTGGAGTGTACATGGTTACGGCTACACCTTC. V and J are TRBV30 and TRBJ1-2, with D unclear. Germline V CDR1 and CDR2: GTSNPN, SVGIG (reference sequence). This CDR3 is 12 amino acids long. V was shortened by 0 bases and J by 8 bases, with 10 bases between the two germline ends.

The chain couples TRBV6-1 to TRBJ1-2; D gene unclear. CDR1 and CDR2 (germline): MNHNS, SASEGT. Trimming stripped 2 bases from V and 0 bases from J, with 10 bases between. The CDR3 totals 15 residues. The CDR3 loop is CASSEWATANYGYTF. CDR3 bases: TGTGCCAGCAGTGAATGGGCTACAGCTAACTATGGCTACACCTTC.

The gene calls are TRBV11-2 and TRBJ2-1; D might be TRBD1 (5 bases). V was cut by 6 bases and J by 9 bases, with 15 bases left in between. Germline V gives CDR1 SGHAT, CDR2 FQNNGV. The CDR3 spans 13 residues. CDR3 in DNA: TGTGCCAGCAGGTTCGTTGGGGCTGTTGAGCAGTTCTTC. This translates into CASRFVGAVEQFF.

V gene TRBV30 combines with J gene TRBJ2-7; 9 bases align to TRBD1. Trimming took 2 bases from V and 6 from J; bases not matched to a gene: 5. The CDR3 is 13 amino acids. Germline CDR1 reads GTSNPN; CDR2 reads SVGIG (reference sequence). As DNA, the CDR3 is TGTGCCTGGAGTTGGACAGGGGTCTTCGAGCAGTACTTC. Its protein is CAWSWTGVFEQYF.

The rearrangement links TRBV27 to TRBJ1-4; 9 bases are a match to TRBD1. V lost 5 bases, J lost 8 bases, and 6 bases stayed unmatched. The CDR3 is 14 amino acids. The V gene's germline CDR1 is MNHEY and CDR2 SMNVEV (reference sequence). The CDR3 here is CASSRDRVGEKLFF. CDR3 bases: TGTGCCAGCAGTCGGGACAGGGTGGGGGAAAAACTGTTTTTT.

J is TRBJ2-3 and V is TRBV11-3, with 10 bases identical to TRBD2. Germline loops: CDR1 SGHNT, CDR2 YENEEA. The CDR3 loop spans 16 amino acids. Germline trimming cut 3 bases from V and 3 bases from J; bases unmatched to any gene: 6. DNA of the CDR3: TGTGCCAGCAGCTTGCTCAGCGGGAGGGAGACAGATACGCAGTATTTT. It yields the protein CASSLLSGRETDTQYF.